This T cell receptor (beta chain) comes out of a study of shared clonotypes between healthy human individuals. Study at large: CD8 memory received one plate per donor, CD8 naive two, CD4 memory three and CD4 naive three.

For every subset, genomic DNA was evenly distributed across several immunoSEQ plates. Sequenced by immunoSEQ multiplex PCR; TCRdb stores in-frame clones only, minus some. The sample includes about 600,000 clones, more than 95% of them seen just once. General observations from the study: Non-shared clonotypes displayed generation probabilities falling below those of clonotypes present in all four donors. The authors expected sequencing depth to affect clonotype sharing among donors.

V was cut by 5 bases and J by 4 bases, with 9 bases left in between. Looked up from germline, CDR1 is MNHEY and CDR2 is SVGAGI. The CDR3 has 13 residues. A remark on this clone: The antigen is undetermined.

The chain employs TRBV6-5 and TRBJ1-5, with D tentatively TRBD1 (5 bases). Sequencing was carried out using naive CD4+ T cells sorted from blood. Subset described: CD45RA+ positively selected. This clonotype originated in a young woman in good health. The CDR3 reads CASSQGRNQPQHF. In DNA form, the CDR3 reads TGTGCCAGCAGTCAGGGTAGAAATCAGCCCCAGCATTTT.